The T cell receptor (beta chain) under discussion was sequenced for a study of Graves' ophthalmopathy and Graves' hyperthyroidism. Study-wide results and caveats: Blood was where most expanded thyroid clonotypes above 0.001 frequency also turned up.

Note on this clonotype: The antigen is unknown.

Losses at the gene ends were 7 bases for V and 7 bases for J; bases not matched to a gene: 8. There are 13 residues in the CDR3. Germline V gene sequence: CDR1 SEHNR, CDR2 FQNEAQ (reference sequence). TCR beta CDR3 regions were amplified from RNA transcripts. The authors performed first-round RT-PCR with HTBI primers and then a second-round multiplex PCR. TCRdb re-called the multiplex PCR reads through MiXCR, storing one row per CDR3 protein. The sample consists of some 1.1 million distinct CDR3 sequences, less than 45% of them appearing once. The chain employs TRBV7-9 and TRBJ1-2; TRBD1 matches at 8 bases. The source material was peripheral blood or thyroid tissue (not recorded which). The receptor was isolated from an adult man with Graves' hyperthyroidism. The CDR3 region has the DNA TGTGCCAGCATCGGAACAGGGGGAGGTGGCTACACCTTC. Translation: CASIGTGGGGYTF.